One and the same sample provided the 29 T cell receptor beta chains below, sequenced in a study of long-term antiretroviral therapy in people with HIV. immunoSEQ v3.0 was run at survey level. Sequencing used immunoSEQ multiplex PCR; TCRdb keeps in-frame clones, though not all of them. The sample shows 20,000 to 25,000 clones, more than 70% of them seen only once. The sample in question was unsorted PBMCs, obtained 1.3 years after starting antiretroviral therapy. The receptor source for this set is a man aged 55-75 years with HIV.

V gene TRBV10-2 combines with J gene TRBJ1-3; D might be TRBD1 (5 bases). CDR1 WSHSY and CDR2 SAAADI come from the germline V gene. The V end was cut by 2 bases, the J end by 9 bases, with 8 bases between. The CDR3 length is 12 residues. The DNA for the CDR3 is TGCGCCAGCAGTGAGCGGGGCAGCACCATATATTTT. Amino acids: CASSERGSTIYF.

V is TRBV19 and J is TRBJ1-5; D is unresolved. V was pared by 6 bases and J by 3 bases, with 15 bases between. Germline V gene data show CDR1 as LNHDA and CDR2 as SQIVND (reference sequence). The CDR3 consists of 15 residues. The CDR3 coding sequence is TGTGCCAGTAGGGTAGGCGGTCGGCTCAATCAGCCCCAGCATTTT. It is translated as CASRVGGRLNQPQHF.

V usage is TRBV5-1 and J usage is TRBJ2-7, with unresolved D. The CDR3 has 14 residues. V was clipped by 4 bases and J by 6 bases, with 17 bases between them. CDR1 is SGHRS, CDR2 YFSETQ, per germline. As DNA, the CDR3 is TGCGCCAGCAGCACCGAACCTGTTTACATCGAGCAGTACTTC. It is translated as CASSTEPVYIEQYF.

The genes are TRBV5-1 and TRBJ2-2, with 7 bases lining up with TRBD1. Losses at the gene ends were 3 bases for V and 0 bases for J; bases not matched to a gene: 8. The CDR3 is made up of 17 amino acids. CDR1 and CDR2 (germline): SGHRS, YFSETQ. As DNA, the CDR3 is TGCGCCAGCAGCTATCGGACAGGAAGATCGAACACCGGGGAGCTGTTTTTT. Its translation: CASSYRTGRSNTGELFF.

The CDR3 loop reads CASSPSSGPETQYF. CDR3 nucleotide sequence: TGTGCCAGCTCACCATCAAGCGGGCCAGAGACCCAGTACTTC. The chain uses TRBV18 and TRBJ2-5, with TRBD2 as a possible D gene (6 bases). This CDR3 spans 14 amino acids. In germline, CDR1 is KGHSH, CDR2 LQKENI. Trimming cost V 2 bases and J 4 bases, with 11 bases left between them.

V is TRBV5-1 and J is TRBJ2-1; 8 nucleotides line up with TRBD2. The CDR3 has 16 residues. Germline CDR1 and CDR2: SGHRS and YFSETQ. V trimming: 7 bases; J trimming: 3 bases; junction bases outside the gene matches: 12. This chain's CDR3 is CASQDGGVGGYNEQFF. DNA of the CDR3: TGCGCCAGCCAGGACGGGGGGGTTGGAGGCTACAATGAGCAGTTCTTC.

This sequence joins TRBV27 and TRBJ1-2; 8 bases align to TRBD1. In germline, CDR1 is MNHEY, CDR2 SMNVEV (reference sequence). V lost 4 bases to trimming and J lost 8 bases; unmatched junction nucleotides: 9. This CDR3 is built from 14 residues. CDR3: CASSSYDRGRGYTF. The CDR3 region has the DNA TGTGCCAGCAGTTCATATGACAGGGGAAGGGGCTACACCTTC.

This rearrangement joins TRBV19 to TRBJ1-1; D perhaps matches TRBD1 (5 bases). The CDR3 has 15 amino acids. Germline CDR1 and CDR2: LNHDA and SQIVND (reference sequence). The V end lost 1 base, the J end lost 1 base, and 10 bases lay between the germline ends. The CDR3 region is CASSIGGGWNTEAFF. In nucleotides, the CDR3 is TGTGCCAGTAGTATAGGGGGGGGTTGGAACACTGAAGCTTTCTTT.

The rearrangement links TRBV7-8 to TRBJ2-5; maybe TRBD1 (5 bases). CDR1 SGHVS and CDR2 FQNEAQ come from the germline V gene. Trimming cost V 1 base and J 2 bases, with 14 bases left between them. The CDR3 runs to 16 residues. CDR3 residues: CASSLEPQGPQETQYF. The DNA for the CDR3 is TGTGCCAGCAGCTTAGAGCCCCAGGGCCCACAAGAGACCCAGTACTTC.

The chain carries TRBV5-6 and TRBJ1-2; 7 bases match TRBD1. Germline loops: CDR1 SGHDT, CDR2 YYEEEE. This CDR3 has 15 residues. Trimming cost V 2 bases and J 0 bases; bases outside gene matches: 4. CDR3 residues: CASSFPGQPNYGYTF. In DNA, the CDR3 is TGTGCCAGCAGCTTTCCGGGACAGCCTAACTATGGCTACACCTTC.

The chain links TRBV5-4 to TRBJ2-7, with D perhaps TRBD1 or TRBD2 (6 bases each). The V gene lost 1 base and the J gene lost 0 bases, with 20 bases spanning the gap. The CDR3 has 18 amino acids. CDR1 and CDR2 (germline): SGHNT, YYREEE (reference sequence). This CDR3 reads CASSLKGGRTRSSYEQYF. CDR3 nucleotides: TGTGCCAGCAGCTTGAAGGGGGGCCGCACCAGAAGCTCCTACGAGCAGTACTTC.

The J gene is TRBJ1-6, the V gene TRBV18; D ambiguous. Trimming cost V 5 bases and J 8 bases, with 16 bases left between them. The CDR3 is 15 residues long. Germline lookup yields CDR1 KGHSH and CDR2 LQKENI. The DNA of the CDR3 is TGTGCCAGCTCATTAGCCGGGCCGCAGGATTCACCCCTCCACTTT. It is translated as CASSLAGPQDSPLHF.

The rearrangement joins TRBV5-6 to TRBJ2-7; D is unclear. Trimming took 0 bases from V and 5 from J, leaving 9 bases between them. The CDR3 runs 13 residues. Germline CDR1 SGHDT, CDR2 YYEEEE. CDR3 sequence reads: CASSLVPRDEQYF. In DNA, the CDR3 is TGTGCCAGCAGCTTGGTTCCAAGGGACGAGCAGTACTTC.

The J gene is TRBJ2-3, the V gene TRBV5-1; D perhaps matches TRBD1 (5 bases). The germline V and J ends were trimmed by 2 bases and 1 base, with 11 bases remaining between them. This CDR3 has 15 amino acids. Germline CDR1 reads SGHRS; CDR2 reads YFSETQ. The CDR3 is CASSFQGTGTDTQYF. In nucleotides, the CDR3 is TGCGCCAGCAGCTTTCAGGGTACGGGCACAGATACGCAGTATTTT.

This chain joins TRBV6-5 and TRBJ2-2; 7 bases are shared with TRBD2. Germline values: CDR1 MNHEY, CDR2 SVGAGI. Trimming cost V 7 bases and J 6 bases; bases outside gene matches: 11. The CDR3 has 15 residues. The CDR3 coding sequence is TGTGCCAGCACCAGGGACTATGGCCCGGCCGGGGAGCTGTTTTTT. Translation: CASTRDYGPAGELFF.

This clone was seen a handful of times. The V and J genes are TRBV4-1 and TRBJ2-5, with D unclear. This CDR3 is built from 14 residues. Germline lookup yields CDR1 MGHRA and CDR2 YSYEKL. V was clipped by 0 bases and J by 7 bases, with 12 bases between them. DNA of the CDR3: TGCGCCAGCAGCCAAGAACAAACGCATCGGACCCAGTACTTC. The encoded protein is CASSQEQTHRTQYF.

This chain links TRBV5-1 with TRBJ1-2, with D possibly being TRBD1 (5 bases). The CDR3 is 17 amino acids. V lost 3 bases and J lost 0, with 18 bases in between. The germline V gene encodes CDR1 SGHRS and CDR2 YFSETQ. Here the CDR3 reads CASSYYRQGGSNYGYTF. The DNA of the CDR3 is TGCGCCAGCAGCTATTACCGGCAGGGTGGGTCTAACTATGGCTACACCTTC.

This clone was observed a handful of times. This chain joins TRBV10-1 and TRBJ2-1; TRBD2 matches 11 bases. Germline CDR1 WNHNN, CDR2 SYGVQD (reference sequence). The junction had 5 bases not matched to a gene; V was cut back by 0 bases and J by 4 bases. CDR3 length: 17 residues. The CDR3 reads CASSESMGLADYNEQFF. The CDR3 nucleotides are TGCGCCAGCAGTGAGTCGATGGGACTAGCGGATTACAATGAGCAGTTCTTC.

The rearrangement joins TRBV7-8 to TRBJ1-4; TRBD1 matches at 8 bases. J was trimmed by 13 bases and V by 4 bases; bases with no gene match: 8. CDR3 length: 13 residues. Germline V gene lookup returns CDR1 SGHVS and CDR2 FQNEAQ. CDR3 in DNA: TGTGCCAGCAGCTCCGGACCACAGGGGGGACTGTTTTTT. As protein: CASSSGPQGGLFF.

In this sample, this clone turned up once. V gene TRBV4-1 combines with J gene TRBJ1-5; D is undetermined. The germline CDR1 and CDR2 sequences are MGHRA and YSYEKL. The CDR3 length is 14 residues. With 1 base removed from V and 7 bases from J, the gap between germline ends came to 11 bases. The CDR3: CASSQGRGMQPQHF. The CDR3 DNA reads TGCGCCAGCAGCCAAGGGCGGGGTATGCAGCCCCAGCATTTT.

As concerns this clone: Distinct nucleotide sequences in the sample also encode this CDR3. V and J are TRBV27 and TRBJ2-5, with 9 positions matching TRBD2. CDR3 size: 15 residues. CDR1 is MNHEY and CDR2 is SMNVEV in the germline V gene (reference sequence). The ends lost 0 bases at V and 1 base at J; junction bases unmatched: 0. DNA for the CDR3: TGTGCCAGCAGTTTATCTAGCGGGGGCCAAGAGACCCAGTACTTC. As protein: CASSLSSGGQETQYF.

This clone came up a few times. This rearrangement joins TRBV5-1 to TRBJ2-7; TRBD2 aligns across 10 bases. Germline-derived CDR1 and CDR2 are SGHRS and YFSETQ. The CDR3 is 13 residues long. The ends lost 3 bases at V and 4 bases at J; junction bases unmatched: 1. The CDR3 bases are TGCGCCAGCAGCTGGGGACTAGCGTACGAGCAGTACTTC. Protein product: CASSWGLAYEQYF.

This clone was detected once. V and J are TRBV18 and TRBJ2-4, with 7 bases fitting TRBD1. The V gene's germline CDR1 is KGHSH and CDR2 LQKENI. This CDR3 region has 17 residues. After removal of 3 bases from V and 0 bases from J, the junction contained 8 bases not matched to a gene. This CDR3 is CASSPLQGPLAKNIQYF. CDR3 nucleotides: TGTGCCAGCTCACCGTTACAGGGGCCGCTAGCCAAAAACATTCAGTACTTC.

This clone has a single count. The rearrangement joins TRBV18 to TRBJ1-2, with D tentatively TRBD1 (6 bases). The CDR3 is 14 residues long. Trimming took off 3 bases at V and 6 bases at J, with 14 bases between the two ends. CDR1 is KGHSH and CDR2 is LQKENI in the germline V gene. Here the CDR3 reads CASSPTGPGDGYTF. CDR3 nucleotides: TGTGCCAGCTCACCGACAGGTCCTGGGGATGGCTACACCTTC.

The chain combines TRBV6-5 with TRBJ2-2; D gene uncertain. With 0 bases removed from V and 2 bases from J, the gap between germline ends came to 10 bases. Germline CDR1 MNHEY, CDR2 SVGAGI. The CDR3 is 16 amino acids. The CDR3 DNA reads as TGTGCCAGCAGTTACTCCGGGCTAGTTAACACCGGGGAGCTGTTTTTT. It codes for CASSYSGLVNTGELFF.

The chain's CDR3 is CASSDRDRPYEQYF. The CDR3 bases are TGTGCCAGCAGCGACCGGGACAGGCCCTACGAGCAGTACTTC. The V call is TRBV5-6, the J call TRBJ2-7; 8 bases map to TRBD1. This CDR3 has 14 amino acids. Germline lookup yields CDR1 SGHDT and CDR2 YYEEEE. V lost 4 bases, J lost 2 bases, and 5 bases stayed unmatched.

In its sample, this clone was seen once. Written as DNA, the CDR3 is TGTGCCAGCAGCGTCGTGGGGCAGGGCTATGGCTACACCTTC. Protein sequence: CASSVVGQGYGYTF. The V and J genes are TRBV9 and TRBJ1-2; D may be TRBD1 (5 bases). Trimming took off 2 bases at V and 4 bases at J, with 12 bases between the two ends. Germline-derived CDR1 and CDR2 are SGDLS and YYNGEE. The CDR3 covers 14 residues.

About this clone itself: A junction end diverges from the germline sequence, so it may reflect a read error. CDR3 bases: TGTGCCAGCAGGGGGAACCCGGACAGGTTGGGGTCTGAGGTCTTC. It codes for CASRGNPDRLGSEVF. This chain uses TRBV27 with TRBJ1-2; 7 nucleotides align to TRBD1. Germline V gene data show CDR1 as MNHEY and CDR2 as SMNVEV (reference sequence). The CDR3 has 15 amino acids.

The chain uses TRBV6-5 and TRBJ2-5; 10 bases fit TRBD1. Trimming removed 6 bases from V and 5 bases from J; junction bases left unmatched: 0. Germline V gene data show CDR1 as MNHEY and CDR2 as SVGAGI. This CDR3 has 12 amino acids. In nucleotides, the CDR3 is TGTGCCAGCAGGACAGGGGGCGAGACCCAGTACTTC. Translation gives CASRTGGETQYF.